These 5 T cell receptor beta chains originate from one sample sequenced in a study of blood T cells in healthy people across ages. Combining a sample-barcoded 5' primer with a J-beta primer mix, a second PCR ran for 7 to 11 cycles. Using its own MiXCR run on the 5' RACE reads, TCRdb lists one record per CDR3 protein. The data contain hundreds of thousands of distinct CDR3 sequences, about 56% of them seen just once; the ten biggest clones take up roughly 25%. The sequenced material came from blood. These TCRs come from a man in his forties or fifties in good health.

For this clonotype: Given a much more abundant clone one base away, this may be a read error. The chain combines TRBV27 with TRBJ2-5; TRBD2 aligns across 8 bases. TRBJ2-7 explains the end of the DNA better; the J call may be wrong. CDR1 and CDR2 (germline): MNHEY, SMNVEV (reference sequence). The CDR3 covers 14 residues. The CDR3 DNA reads TGTGCCAGCAGTGCCCGACTAGCGAGCTACGAGCAGTACTTC. Encoded protein: CASSARLASYEQYF.

The chain joins TRBV7-9 to TRBJ2-7; D might be TRBD1 (6 bases). CDR3 size: 15 residues. CDR1 SEHNR and CDR2 FQNEAQ come from the germline V gene (reference sequence). Trimming took 3 bases from V and 4 from J, leaving 16 bases between them. The CDR3 DNA reads TGTGCCAGCAGCTTGGTTGCCAGGGGATCTTACGAGCAGTACTTC. The encoded protein is CASSLVARGSYEQYF.

Points on this clonotype: One junction end does not reproduce the germline sequence, and a read error may be involved. The rearrangement links TRBV7-2 to TRBJ1-6; a weak D match, TRBD1 (5 bases). The germline V gene has CDR1 SGHTA and CDR2 FQGNSA. CDR3 length: 16 amino acids. The CDR3 sequence: CAGSPVRVGGGSPLHF. The CDR3 DNA sequence: TGTGCCGGCAGCCCAGTAAGGGTCGGGGGTGGATCACCCCTCCACTTT.

J is TRBJ2-1 and V is TRBV5-1; 8 bases align to TRBD1. The CDR3 extends over 17 amino acids. Germline lookup yields CDR1 SGHRS and CDR2 YFSETQ. V lost 1 base and J lost 4; bases outside the gene matches: 10. The CDR3 reads CASSLRSQGASYNEQFF. The CDR3 DNA reads as TGCGCCAGCAGCTTGCGCTCCCAGGGGGCCTCTTACAATGAGCAGTTCTTC.

The table lists this clonotype with a few counts. CDR3 region: CSAMVEEGYEQFF. The CDR3 DNA reads as TGCAGTGCCATGGTGGAAGAGGGCTATGAGCAGTTCTTC. The chain employs TRBV20-1 and TRBJ2-1; D may be TRBD2 (5 bases). The CDR3 is 13 amino acids. V was shortened by 6 bases and J by 8 bases, with 17 bases between the two germline ends. Germline V lookup: CDR1 DFQATT, CDR2 SNEGSKA (reference sequence).